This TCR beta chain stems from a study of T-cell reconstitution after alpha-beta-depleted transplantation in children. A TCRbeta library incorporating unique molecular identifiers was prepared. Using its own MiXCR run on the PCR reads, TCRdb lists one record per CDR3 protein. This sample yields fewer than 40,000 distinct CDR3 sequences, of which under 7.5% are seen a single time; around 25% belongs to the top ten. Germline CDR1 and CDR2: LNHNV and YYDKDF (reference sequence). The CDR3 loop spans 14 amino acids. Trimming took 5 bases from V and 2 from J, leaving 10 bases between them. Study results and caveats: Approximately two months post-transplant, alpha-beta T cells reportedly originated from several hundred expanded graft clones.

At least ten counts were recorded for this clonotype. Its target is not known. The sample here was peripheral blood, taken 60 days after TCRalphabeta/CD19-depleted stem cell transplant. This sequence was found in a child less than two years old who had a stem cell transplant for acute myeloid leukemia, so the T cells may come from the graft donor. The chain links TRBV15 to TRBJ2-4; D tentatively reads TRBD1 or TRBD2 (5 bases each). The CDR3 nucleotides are TGTGCCACCAGCGGACCGGGACCCAAAAACATTCAGTACTTC. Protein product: CATSGPGPKNIQYF.